One and the same sample provided the 17 T cell receptor beta chains below, sequenced in a study of PD-1 blockade in classical Hodgkin lymphoma. Using immunoSEQ multiplex PCR, the repertoire was profiled, and TCRdb retains in-frame clones only, with some absent. The sample includes almost 30,000 clones, more than 80% of them seen just once. Sample time point: cycle 4 day 1 (C4D1), after more than five weeks of nivolumab. Every single patient, without exception, relapsed after autologous stem cell transplantation, and brentuximab vedotin exposure varied. The CD4+ T cells used were purified from thawed PBMCs through magnetic negative selection. This specimen consisted of CD4+ T cells from blood, obtained before the fourth cycle of nivolumab. The origin of the receptors is a human donor with classical Hodgkin lymphoma.

The chain links TRBV2 to TRBJ2-1; 16 positions match TRBD2. Trimming cost V 5 bases and J 4 bases; bases outside gene matches: 11. CDR3 length: 19 residues. Germline CDR1 SNHLY, CDR2 FYNNEI. The CDR3 loop reads CASSYIGTSGGAYYNEQFF. CDR3 coding DNA: TGTGCCAGCAGTTATATTGGGACTAGCGGGGGGGCGTATTACAATGAGCAGTTCTTC.

The chain uses TRBV5-1 and TRBJ1-3; D remains unclear. Trimming pared 3 bases from V and 3 bases from J, leaving 4 bases between. Germline assignment: CDR1 SGHRS and CDR2 YFSETQ. The CDR3 length is 12 residues. The CDR3 coding sequence is TGCGCCAGCAGCTCTGGTGGAAACACCATATATTTT. It yields the protein CASSSGGNTIYF.

The genes are TRBV30 and TRBJ1-2; weak D call: TRBD1 (5 bases). The CDR3 has 13 amino acids. V was trimmed by 0 bases and J by 7 bases, leaving 12 bases between them. CDR1 and CDR2 (germline): GTSNPN, SVGIG (reference sequence). CDR3 residues: CAWSVGGGGGYTF. CDR3 nucleotides: TGTGCCTGGAGTGTAGGCGGGGGGGGTGGCTACACCTTC.

This clone has a handful of counts. The chain links TRBV27 to TRBJ1-6; D not resolved. Trimming cost V 6 bases and J 4 bases, with 10 bases left between them. The CDR3 consists of 14 residues. CDR1 is MNHEY, CDR2 SMNVEV, per germline (reference sequence). CDR3 nucleotide sequence: TGTGCCAGCAGCCCCCGGTTGTATAATTCACCCCTCCACTTT. Amino acid sequence: CASSPRLYNSPLHF.

The chain employs TRBV6-6 and TRBJ1-2, with TRBD1 matching 7 bases. J was trimmed by 4 bases and V by 2 bases; bases with no gene match: 7. CDR3 length: 15 amino acids. Per the germline V gene, CDR1 is MNHNY and CDR2 is SVGAGI (reference sequence). For the CDR3, the DNA is TGTGCCAGCAGTTACACCGGGACAGTCATCTATGGCTACACCTTC. Translation: CASSYTGTVIYGYTF.

Note on this clone: This likely comes from a read error, as the CDR3 has no conserved phenylalanine or tryptophan at its end. The DNA is left out, because the CDR3 cannot be placed on it with certainty; the CDR3 is given as TCRdb lists it. The chain combines TRBV19 with TRBJ1-4. Germline V lookup: CDR1 LNHDA, CDR2 SQIVND (reference sequence). The CDR3 has 11 residues if both end residues are counted. CDR3 protein: CASSIGSVLET.

The chain uses TRBV7-9 and TRBJ1-2; TRBD1 aligns across 8 bases. CDR1 and CDR2 from the germline V gene are SEHNR and FQNEAQ (reference sequence). The CDR3 contains 15 residues. J lost 2 bases, V lost 3 bases, and 5 bases had no gene match. The CDR3 sequence is CASSFQGAQNYGYTF. As DNA, the CDR3 is TGTGCCAGCAGCTTCCAGGGGGCGCAAAACTATGGCTACACCTTC.

The chain has TRBV28 and TRBJ2-2; D possibly matches TRBD1 or TRBD2 (5 bases each). V was clipped by 5 bases and J by 3 bases, with 13 bases between them. CDR3 length: 15 residues. The germline V gene has CDR1 MDHEN and CDR2 SYDVKM. Here the CDR3 reads CASSPRGPYTGELFF. DNA for the CDR3: TGTGCCAGCAGTCCAAGGGGACCTTACACCGGGGAGCTGTTTTTT.

V is TRBV5-1 and J is TRBJ2-3; the D is unclear. With 7 bases removed from V and 5 bases from J, the gap between germline ends came to 17 bases. The V gene's germline CDR1 is SGHRS and CDR2 YFSETQ. The CDR3 spans 14 residues. The CDR3 region is CASRTSKTGDTQYF. The CDR3 DNA is TGCGCCAGCCGAACCTCTAAGACCGGAGATACGCAGTATTTT. Full variable domain (missing parts from reference TRBV5-1 and TRBJ2-3): KAGVTQTPRYLIKTRGQQVTLSCSPISGHRSVSWYQQTPGQGLQFLFEYFSETQRNKGNFPGRFSGRQFSNSRSEMNVSTLELGDSALYLCASRTSKTGDTQYFGPGTRLTVL.

The rearrangement joins TRBV5-1 to TRBJ2-7; 9 bases line up with TRBD1. Trimming took 4 bases from V and 2 from J; bases not matched to a gene: 7. The germline V gene encodes CDR1 SGHRS and CDR2 YFSETQ. CDR3 length: 15 amino acids. The chain's CDR3 is CASSATGQGAYEQYF. CDR3 coding DNA: TGCGCCAGCAGCGCTACGGGACAGGGAGCCTACGAGCAGTACTTC.

This sequence joins TRBV4-1 and TRBJ1-2, with D possibly matching TRBD1 (6 bases). The CDR3 spans 14 residues. The ends were cut back, 1 base at V and 8 bases at J, with 14 bases in the middle. Germline V lookup: CDR1 MGHRA, CDR2 YSYEKL. CDR3 in amino acids: CASSQGPGVGGYTF. The CDR3 bases are TGCGCCAGCAGCCAAGGCCCAGGGGTAGGGGGCTACACCTTC.

The genes are TRBV5-4 and TRBJ2-7; D might be TRBD1 (5 bases). The CDR3 is 14 amino acids. The germline CDR1 and CDR2 sequences are SGHNT and YYREEE (reference sequence). V shed 3 bases and J shed 2 bases, with 12 bases lying between them. CDR3 nucleotides: TGTGCCAGCAGCTCCGCAGGGTTGACCTACGAGCAGTACTTC. It specifies CASSSAGLTYEQYF.

About this clone itself: At one end, the junction sequence differs from germline, possibly due to a read error. DNA for the CDR3: TGTGCCAGCAGTATTGGAGGGGGTTTTAGCAATCAGCCCCAGCATTTT. Its translation: CASSIGGGFSNQPQHF. The chain combines TRBV19 with TRBJ1-5; TRBD1 is a possible D gene (6 bases). CDR3 size: 16 residues. CDR1 is LNHDA, CDR2 SQIVND, per germline (reference sequence).

The chain employs TRBV5-1 and TRBJ2-3; TRBD2 agrees at 10 bases. Germline trimming cut 5 bases from V and 2 bases from J; bases unmatched to any gene: 2. Germline loops: CDR1 SGHRS, CDR2 YFSETQ. This CDR3 is 14 amino acids long. In DNA, the CDR3 is TGCGCCAGCAGGGGGACTAGCGCCACAGATACGCAGTATTTT. It is translated as CASRGTSATDTQYF.

This clone was observed a few times. The chain has TRBV28 and TRBJ1-5, with TRBD1 matching 7 bases. Trimming removed 5 bases from V and 7 bases from J; junction bases left unmatched: 11. Per germline, CDR1 MDHEN and CDR2 SYDVKM. The CDR3 has 15 residues. The CDR3 DNA reads as TGTGCCAGCAGTCCGACAGGGTGGGGACAGCAGCCCCAGCATTTT. It codes for CASSPTGWGQQPQHF.

This clone was observed a few times. The gene calls are TRBV28 and TRBJ1-2; D unresolved. This CDR3 region has 15 residues. Germline CDR1 MDHEN, CDR2 SYDVKM. V lost 6 bases and J 3 bases, leaving 17 bases between the germline ends. CDR3 loop: CASSLLGGKDYGYTF. As DNA, the CDR3 is TGTGCCAGCAGCCTGCTGGGCGGGAAAGACTATGGCTACACCTTC.

The chain uses TRBV5-5 and TRBJ2-6; perhaps TRBD1 as D (6 bases). The CDR3 runs 15 residues. Germline V CDR1 and CDR2: SGHKS, YYEKEE (reference sequence). V was pared by 4 bases and J by 4 bases, with 12 bases between. The CDR3 loop reads CASSTQGPGANVLTF. In nucleotides, the CDR3 is TGTGCCAGCAGCACTCAGGGGCCCGGGGCCAACGTCCTGACTTTC.